This T cell receptor (beta chain) was retrieved from a study of T cells in women clearing cervical HPV infection. Study-level background: With HLA typing for only a few women, HLA confounding remains possible.

Average input was approximately 1,200 ng genomic DNA for immunoSEQ TCR beta CDR3 amplification. The assay was immunoSEQ multiplex PCR, and TCRdb's table has in-frame clones only and misses some. The sample data list approximately 49,000 clones. Overall study results and limits: Controls had more TRBV6-7 (roughly 0.16%) than cases (about 0.11%). Timing of associations relative to infection is unclear; T-cell subsets were not isolated.

Germline V CDR1 and CDR2: SGHTA, FQGTGA. Trimming took off 5 bases at V and 3 bases at J, with 16 bases between the two ends. The CDR3 is made up of 16 amino acids. Of note for this clone: Its antigen remains unknown. The sequence runs out 3 residues before the end of the CDR3; the remainder is reconstructed from the germline J gene.

The sequence was obtained from a woman aged 18 to 75 with a cervical HPV16 infection that either progressed to CIN3+ or cleared (not recorded which). The material sequenced was blood buffy coat. The chain employs TRBV7-3 and TRBJ1-4, with TRBD1 as a possible D gene (5 bases). CDR3 region: CASSASLGEANEKLFF. The DNA read from the CDR3 is TGTGCCAGCAGCGCGTCGCTAGGGGAGGCTAATGAAAAA.